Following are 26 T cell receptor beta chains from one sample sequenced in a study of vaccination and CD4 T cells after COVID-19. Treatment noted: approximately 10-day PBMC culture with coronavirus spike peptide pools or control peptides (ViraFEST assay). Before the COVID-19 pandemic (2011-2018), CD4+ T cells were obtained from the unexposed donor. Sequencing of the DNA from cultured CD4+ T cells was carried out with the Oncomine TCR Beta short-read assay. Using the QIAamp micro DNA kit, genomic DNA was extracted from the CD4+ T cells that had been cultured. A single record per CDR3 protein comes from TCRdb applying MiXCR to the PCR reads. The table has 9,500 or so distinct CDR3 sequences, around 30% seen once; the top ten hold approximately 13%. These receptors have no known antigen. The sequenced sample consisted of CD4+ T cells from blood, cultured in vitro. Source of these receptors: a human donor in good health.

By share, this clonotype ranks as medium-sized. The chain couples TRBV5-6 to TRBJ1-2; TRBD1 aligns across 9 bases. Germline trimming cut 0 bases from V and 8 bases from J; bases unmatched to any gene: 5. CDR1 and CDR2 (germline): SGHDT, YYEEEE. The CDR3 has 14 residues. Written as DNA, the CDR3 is TGTGCCAGCAGCTTGGCCGGGACAGGGCGAGGCTACACCTTC. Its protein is CASSLAGTGRGYTF.

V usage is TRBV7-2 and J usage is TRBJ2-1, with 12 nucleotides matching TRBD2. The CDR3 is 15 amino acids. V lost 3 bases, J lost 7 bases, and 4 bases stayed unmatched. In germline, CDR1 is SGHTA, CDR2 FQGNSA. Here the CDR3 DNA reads TGTGCCAGCAGCTTGGCTAGCGGGAGGGTTAATGAGCAGTTCTTC. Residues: CASSLASGRVNEQFF.

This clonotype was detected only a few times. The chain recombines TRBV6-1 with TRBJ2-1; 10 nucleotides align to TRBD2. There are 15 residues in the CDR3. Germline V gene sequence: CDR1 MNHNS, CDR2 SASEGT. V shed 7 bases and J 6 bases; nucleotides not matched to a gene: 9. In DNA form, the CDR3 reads TGTGCCAGCACTATAGCGGGGGGAGCCTCCAATGAGCAGTTCTTC. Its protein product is CASTIAGGASNEQFF.

As DNA, the CDR3 is TGTGCCAGTCTTCCGGGACAGGGATTCAATGAGCAGTTCTTC. Translated, it gives CASLPGQGFNEQFF. This sequence joins TRBV19 and TRBJ2-1, with 9 positions matching TRBD1. This CDR3 spans 14 amino acids. Germline trimming cut 8 bases from V and 6 bases from J; bases unmatched to any gene: 8. CDR1 LNHDA and CDR2 SQIVND come from the germline V gene (reference sequence).

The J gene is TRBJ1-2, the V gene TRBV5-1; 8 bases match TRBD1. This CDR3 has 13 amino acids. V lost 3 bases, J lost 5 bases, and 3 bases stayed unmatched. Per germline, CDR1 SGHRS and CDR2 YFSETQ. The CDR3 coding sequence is TGCGCCAGCAGCTGGGGACAGGCTTATGGCTACACCTTC. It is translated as CASSWGQAYGYTF.

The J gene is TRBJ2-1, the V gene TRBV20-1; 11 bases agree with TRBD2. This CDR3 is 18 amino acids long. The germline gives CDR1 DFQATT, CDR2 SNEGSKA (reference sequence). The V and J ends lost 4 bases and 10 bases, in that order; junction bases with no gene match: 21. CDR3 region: CSAINSRGGTSGSQEQFF. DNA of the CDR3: TGCAGTGCTATCAACTCCCGGGGGGGGACTAGCGGCTCCCAGGAGCAGTTCTTC.

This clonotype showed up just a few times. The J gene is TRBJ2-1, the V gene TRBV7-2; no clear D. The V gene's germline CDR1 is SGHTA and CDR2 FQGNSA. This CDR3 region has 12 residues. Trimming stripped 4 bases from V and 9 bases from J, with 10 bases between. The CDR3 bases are TGTGCCAGCAGCTCTACCCTGGTTGAGCAGTTCTTC. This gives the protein CASSSTLVEQFF.

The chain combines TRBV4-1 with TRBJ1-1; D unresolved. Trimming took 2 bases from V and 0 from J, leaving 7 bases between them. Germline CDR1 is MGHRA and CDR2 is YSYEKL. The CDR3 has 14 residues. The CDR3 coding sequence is TGCGCCAGCAGCCAACAGAGGTTGAACACTGAAGCTTTCTTT. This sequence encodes CASSQQRLNTEAFF.

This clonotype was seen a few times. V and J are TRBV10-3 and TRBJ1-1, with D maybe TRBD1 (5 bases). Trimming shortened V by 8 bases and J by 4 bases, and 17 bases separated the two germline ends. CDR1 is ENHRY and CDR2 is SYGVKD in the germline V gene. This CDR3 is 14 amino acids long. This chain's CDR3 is CAIGQGRGSTEAFF. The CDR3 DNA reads TGTGCCATCGGGCAGGGAAGAGGCAGCACTGAAGCTTTCTTT.

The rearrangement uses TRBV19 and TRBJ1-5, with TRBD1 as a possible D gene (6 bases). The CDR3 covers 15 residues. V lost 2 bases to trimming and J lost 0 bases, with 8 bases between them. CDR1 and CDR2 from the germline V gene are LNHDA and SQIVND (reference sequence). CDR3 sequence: CASSIQGISNQPQHF. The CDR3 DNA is TGTGCCAGTAGTATACAGGGGATTAGCAATCAGCCCCAGCATTTT.

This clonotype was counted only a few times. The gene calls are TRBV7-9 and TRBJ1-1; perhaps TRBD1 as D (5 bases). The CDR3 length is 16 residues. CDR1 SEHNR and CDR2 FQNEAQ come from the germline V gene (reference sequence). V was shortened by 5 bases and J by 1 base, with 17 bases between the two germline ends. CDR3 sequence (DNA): TGTGCCAGCAGCCTTAGGACACCTAGATCGAACACTGAAGCTTTCTTT. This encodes CASSLRTPRSNTEAFF.

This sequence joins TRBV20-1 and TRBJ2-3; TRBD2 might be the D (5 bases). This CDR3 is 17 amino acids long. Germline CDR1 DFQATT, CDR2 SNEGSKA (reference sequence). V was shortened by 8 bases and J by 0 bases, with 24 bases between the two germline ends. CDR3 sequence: CSIFGWTGRSSTDTQYF. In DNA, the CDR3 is TGCAGTATCTTTGGGTGGACGGGAAGAAGTAGCACAGATACGCAGTATTTT.

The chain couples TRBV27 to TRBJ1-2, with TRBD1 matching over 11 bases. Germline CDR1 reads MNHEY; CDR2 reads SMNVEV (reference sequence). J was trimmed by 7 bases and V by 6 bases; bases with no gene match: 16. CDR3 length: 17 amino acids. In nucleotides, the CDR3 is TGTGCCAGCAGCCTTAGGGGACAGGGGGGGGAAGAGGGTGGCTACACCTTC. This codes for CASSLRGQGGEEGGYTF.

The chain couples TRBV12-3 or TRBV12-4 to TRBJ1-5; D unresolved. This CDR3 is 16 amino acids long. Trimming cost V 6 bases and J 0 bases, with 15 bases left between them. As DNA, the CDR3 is TGTGCCAGCAGCCCTCTCGGAGAGGGTAGCAATCAGCCCCAGCATTTT. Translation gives CASSPLGEGSNQPQHF.

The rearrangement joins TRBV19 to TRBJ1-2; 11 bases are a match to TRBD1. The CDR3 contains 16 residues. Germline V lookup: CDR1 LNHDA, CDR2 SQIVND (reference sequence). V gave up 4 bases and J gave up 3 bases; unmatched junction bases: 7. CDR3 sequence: CASSTGQGAGDYGYTF. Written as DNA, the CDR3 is TGTGCCAGTAGTACTGGACAGGGGGCAGGTGACTATGGCTACACCTTC.

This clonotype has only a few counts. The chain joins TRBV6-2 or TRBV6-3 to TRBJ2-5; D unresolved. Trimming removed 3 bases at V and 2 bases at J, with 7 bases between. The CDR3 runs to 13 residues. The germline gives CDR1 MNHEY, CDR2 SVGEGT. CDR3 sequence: CASSYWRQETQYF. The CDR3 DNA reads TGTGCCAGCAGTTATTGGCGTCAAGAGACCCAGTACTTC.

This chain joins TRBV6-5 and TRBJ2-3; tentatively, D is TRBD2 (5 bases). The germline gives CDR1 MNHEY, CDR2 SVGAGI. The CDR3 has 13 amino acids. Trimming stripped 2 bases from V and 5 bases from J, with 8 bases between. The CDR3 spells CASSYGLGDTQYF. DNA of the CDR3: TGTGCCAGCAGTTACGGACTCGGAGATACGCAGTATTTT.

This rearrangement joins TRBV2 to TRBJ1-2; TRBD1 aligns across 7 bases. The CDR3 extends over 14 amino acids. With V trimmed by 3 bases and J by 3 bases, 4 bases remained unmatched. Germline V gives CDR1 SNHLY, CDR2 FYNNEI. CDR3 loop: CASSEGRGDYGYTF. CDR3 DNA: TGTGCCAGCAGTGAGGGCAGGGGGGACTATGGCTACACCTTC.

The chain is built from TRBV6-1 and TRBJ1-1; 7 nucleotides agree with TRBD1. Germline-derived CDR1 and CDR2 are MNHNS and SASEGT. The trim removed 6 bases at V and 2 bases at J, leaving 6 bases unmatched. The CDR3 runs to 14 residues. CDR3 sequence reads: CASSWGQPNTEAFF. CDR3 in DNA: TGTGCCAGCAGCTGGGGACAGCCAAACACTGAAGCTTTCTTT.

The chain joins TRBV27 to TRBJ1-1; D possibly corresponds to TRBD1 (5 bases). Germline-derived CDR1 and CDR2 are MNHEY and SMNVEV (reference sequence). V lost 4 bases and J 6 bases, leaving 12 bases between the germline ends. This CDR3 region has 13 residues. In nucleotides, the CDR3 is TGTGCCAGCAGTTCCAGGGCCAACTCTGAAGCTTTCTTT. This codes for CASSSRANSEAFF.

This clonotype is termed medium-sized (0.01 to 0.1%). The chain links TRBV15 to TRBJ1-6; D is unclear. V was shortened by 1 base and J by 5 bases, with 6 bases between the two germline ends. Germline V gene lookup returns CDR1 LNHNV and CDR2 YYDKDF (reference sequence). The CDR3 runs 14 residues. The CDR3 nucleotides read TGTGCCACCAGCAGAGGTCTGAATAATTCACCCCTCCACTTT. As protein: CATSRGLNNSPLHF.

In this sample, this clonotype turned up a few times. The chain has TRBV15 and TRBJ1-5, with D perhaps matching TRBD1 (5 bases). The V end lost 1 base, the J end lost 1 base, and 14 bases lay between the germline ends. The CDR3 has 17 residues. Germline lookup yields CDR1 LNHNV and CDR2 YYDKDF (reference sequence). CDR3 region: CATSRAPTGGSNQPQHF. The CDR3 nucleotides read TGTGCCACCAGCAGAGCGCCGACCGGGGGGAGCAATCAGCCCCAGCATTTT.

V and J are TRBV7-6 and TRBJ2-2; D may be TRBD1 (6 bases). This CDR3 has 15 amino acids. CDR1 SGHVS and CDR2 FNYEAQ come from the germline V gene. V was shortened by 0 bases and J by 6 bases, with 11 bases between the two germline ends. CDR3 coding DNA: TGTGCCAGCAGCTTAGCCCTCCAGGGGTCCGGGGAGCTGTTTTTT. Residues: CASSLALQGSGELFF. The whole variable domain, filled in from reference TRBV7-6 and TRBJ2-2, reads GAGVSQSPRYKVTKRGQDVALRCDPISGHVSLYWYRQALGQGPEFLTYFNYEAQQDKSGLPNDRFSAERPEGSISTLTIQRTEQRDSAMYRCASSLALQGSGELFFGEGSRLTVL.

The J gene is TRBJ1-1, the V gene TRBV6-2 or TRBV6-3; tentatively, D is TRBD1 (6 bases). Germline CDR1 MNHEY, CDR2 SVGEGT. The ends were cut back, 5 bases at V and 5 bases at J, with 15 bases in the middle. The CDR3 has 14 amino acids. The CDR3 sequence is CASSTRGVGTEAFF. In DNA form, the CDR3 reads TGTGCCAGCAGTACCAGGGGCGTTGGTACTGAAGCTTTCTTT.

CDR3 coding DNA: TGTGCCAGCAGGTCCGGGACCAACAATTCACCCCTCCACTTT. Its protein is CASRSGTNNSPLHF. The chain recombines TRBV12-3 or TRBV12-4 with TRBJ1-6, with D possibly matching TRBD1 (5 bases). CDR3 length: 14 residues. The germline V and J ends were trimmed by 6 bases and 7 bases, with 13 bases remaining between them.

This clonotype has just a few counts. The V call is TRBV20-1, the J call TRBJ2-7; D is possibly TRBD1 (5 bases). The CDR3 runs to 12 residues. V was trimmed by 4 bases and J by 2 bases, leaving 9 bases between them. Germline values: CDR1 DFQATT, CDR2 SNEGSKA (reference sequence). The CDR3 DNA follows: TGCAGTGCTAAAACAGGTCCCTACGAGCAGTACTTC. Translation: CSAKTGPYEQYF.